Below are 9 T cell receptor beta chains sequenced from a single sample in a study of shared clonotypes between healthy human individuals. Positively selected for CCR7, the CD45RO-negative cells used as naive CD8 cells excluded terminally differentiated effector memory CD45RA+ cells. Profiled with immunoSEQ multiplex PCR; TCRdb holds only in-frame clones, not every one. The data hold some 2,000,000 clones, with over 85% observed a single time. What was sequenced was naive CD8+ T cells sorted from blood. The source is a man between 18 and 35 years old in good health.

The chain uses TRBV28 and TRBJ2-5; no clear D gene. Trimming took off 4 bases at V and 2 bases at J, with 8 bases between the two ends. Germline V lookup: CDR1 MDHEN, CDR2 SYDVKM. The CDR3 covers 13 residues. CDR3 bases: TGTGCCAGCAGTTATCGCTGGCAAGAGACCCAGTACTTC. Protein: CASSYRWQETQYF.

Worth noting for this clone: The identical CDR3 is also encoded by other nucleotide sequences in the sample. The chain joins TRBV4-3 to TRBJ2-1; 8 nucleotides match TRBD2. This CDR3 spans 18 amino acids. The trim removed 0 bases at V and 0 bases at J, leaving 7 bases unmatched. Germline CDR1 is LGHNA and CDR2 is YSLEER. CDR3 DNA: TGCGCCAGCAGCCAAGAGGGGGTAGCGGGGAGCTCCTACAATGAGCAGTTCTTC. This gives the protein CASSQEGVAGSSYNEQFF.

The chain carries TRBV4-1 and TRBJ2-1, with a tentative D call TRBD2 (5 bases). Deletions cut 2 bases from V and 0 bases from J, with 17 bases between. The CDR3 contains 18 residues. Germline CDR1 is MGHRA and CDR2 is YSYEKL. The CDR3 protein is CASSQPTGIPSSYNEQFF. The CDR3 nucleotides are TGCGCCAGCAGCCAACCGACGGGGATACCAAGCTCCTACAATGAGCAGTTCTTC.

The chain uses TRBV10-3 and TRBJ2-7; 7 bases map to TRBD1. CDR3 length: 14 amino acids. V lost 1 base and J lost 2; bases outside the gene matches: 2. Germline CDR1 is ENHRY and CDR2 is SYGVKD. DNA for the CDR3: TGTGCCATCAGTGAGTATGGGACAGCCTACGAGCAGTACTTC. This translates into CAISEYGTAYEQYF.

This chain uses TRBV19 with TRBJ1-5; D might be TRBD1 (5 bases). The ends were cut back, 11 bases at V and 3 bases at J, with 14 bases in the middle. Germline V gene data show CDR1 as LNHDA and CDR2 as SQIVND (reference sequence). This CDR3 is 13 amino acids long. The CDR3 loop reads CAGSREFNQPQHF. In DNA, the CDR3 is TGTGCCGGGAGCAGGGAGTTCAATCAGCCCCAGCATTTT.

The gene calls are TRBV5-1 and TRBJ2-7; D gene uncertain. Germline values: CDR1 SGHRS, CDR2 YFSETQ. V shed 7 bases and J shed 2 bases, with 16 bases lying between them. This CDR3 region has 14 residues. The CDR3 is CASGYATGAYEQYF. CDR3 nucleotides: TGCGCCAGCGGATACGCTACGGGCGCCTACGAGCAGTACTTC.

V gene TRBV6-5 combines with J gene TRBJ2-5; D is undetermined. Germline V lookup: CDR1 MNHEY, CDR2 SVGAGI. V lost 8 bases and J 2 bases, leaving 15 bases between the germline ends. This CDR3 region has 14 residues. The CDR3 sequence: CASSPKVWQETQYF. The CDR3 region has the DNA TGTGCCAGCTCGCCCAAGGTCTGGCAAGAGACCCAGTACTTC.

The chain links TRBV27 to TRBJ1-6; TRBD1 might be the D (5 bases). Germline CDR1 MNHEY, CDR2 SMNVEV (reference sequence). V was pared by 6 bases and J by 5 bases, with 20 bases between. The CDR3 runs to 17 residues. In DNA form, the CDR3 reads TGTGCCAGCAGCACCGGACCGAGTTCCAGGGATAATTCACCCCTCCACTTT. Translating it yields CASSTGPSSRDNSPLHF.

This clone appeared a single time. The chain combines TRBV5-8 with TRBJ1-5; D possibly corresponds to TRBD1 (5 bases). The CDR3 spans 15 residues. The V and J ends lost 0 bases and 5 bases respectively, with 12 bases between them. Germline assignment: CDR1 SGHTS and CDR2 YDEGEE. CDR3 protein: CASSLEEGPYQPQHF. For the CDR3, the DNA is TGTGCCAGCAGCTTGGAGGAGGGGCCCTATCAGCCCCAGCATTTT.